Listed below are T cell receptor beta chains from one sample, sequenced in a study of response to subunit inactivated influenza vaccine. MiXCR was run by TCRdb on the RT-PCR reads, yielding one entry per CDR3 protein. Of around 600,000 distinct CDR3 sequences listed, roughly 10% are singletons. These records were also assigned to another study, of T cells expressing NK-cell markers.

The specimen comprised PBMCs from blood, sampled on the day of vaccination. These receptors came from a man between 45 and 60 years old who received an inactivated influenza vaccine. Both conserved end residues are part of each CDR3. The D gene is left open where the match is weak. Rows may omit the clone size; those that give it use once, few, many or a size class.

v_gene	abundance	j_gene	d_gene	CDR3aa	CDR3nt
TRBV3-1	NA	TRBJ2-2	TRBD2	CASSQVLAGGPGTGELFF	TGTGCCAGCAGCCAAGTGCTAGCGGGGGGGCCGGGCACCGGGGAGCTGTTTTTT
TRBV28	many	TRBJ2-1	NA	CASGHSSYNEQFF	TGTGCCAGCGGGCATAGCTCCTACAATGAGCAGTTCTTC
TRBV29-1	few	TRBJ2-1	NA	CSVGVGARAYNEQFF	TGCAGCGTTGGGGTGGGGGCCCGGGCGTACAATGAGCAGTTCTTC
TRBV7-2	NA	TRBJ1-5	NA	CASSLFRENQPQHF	TGTGCCAGCAGCTTATTCAGAGAAAATCAGCCCCAGCATTTT
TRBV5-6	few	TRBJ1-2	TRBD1	CASGRGRLTEFYGYTF	TGTGCCAGCGGAAGGGGGCGGCTCACCGAGTTCTATGGCTACACCTTC
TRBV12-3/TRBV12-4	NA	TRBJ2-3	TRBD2	CASSLGGTSVDTQYF	TGTGCCAGCAGTTTAGGGGGGACTAGCGTAGATACGCAGTATTTT
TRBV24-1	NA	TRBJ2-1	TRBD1	CATSVGTGDYNEQFF	TGTGCCACCAGTGTCGGGACAGGGGACTACAATGAGCAGTTCTTC
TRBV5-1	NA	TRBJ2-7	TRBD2	CASSSGTSGNPLSYEQYF	TGCGCCAGCAGCTCCGGGACTAGCGGTAATCCTCTGTCCTACGAGCAGTACTTC
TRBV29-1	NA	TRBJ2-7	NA	CSVVAQGGGYEQYF	TGCAGCGTTGTGGCACAGGGCGGTGGATACGAGCAGTACTTC
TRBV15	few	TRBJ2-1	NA	CATRPGGNPYNEQFF	TGTGCCACCAGACCGGGTGGGAACCCCTACAATGAGCAGTTCTTC
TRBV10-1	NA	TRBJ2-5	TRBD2	CASSDRLAETQYF	TGCGCCAGCAGTGATCGACTAGCAGAGACCCAGTACTTC
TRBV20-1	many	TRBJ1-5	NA	CSATHSNQPQHF	TGCAGTGCTACCCATAGCAATCAGCCCCAGCATTTT
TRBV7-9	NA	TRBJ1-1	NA	CASSRTRNTEAFF	TGTGCCAGCAGCCGTACCAGGAACACTGAAGCTTTCTTT
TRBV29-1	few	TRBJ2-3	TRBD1	CSVEPRQGSTDTQYF	TGCAGCGTCGAACCGCGACAGGGGAGCACAGATACGCAGTATTTT
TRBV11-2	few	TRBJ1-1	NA	CASSPTSGEAFF	TGTGCCAGCAGCCCGACGTCGGGTGAAGCTTTCTTT
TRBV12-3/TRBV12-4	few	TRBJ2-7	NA	CASSLEGAGAYEQYF	TGTGCCAGCAGTTTAGAAGGGGCAGGGGCCTACGAGCAGTACTTC
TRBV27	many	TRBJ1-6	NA	CASKVGTVFSYNSPLHF	TGTGCCAGCAAAGTAGGAACGGTCTTCTCCTATAATTCACCCCTCCACTTT
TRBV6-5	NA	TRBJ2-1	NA	CASSYFTLADPWFYNEQFF	TGTGCCAGCAGTTACTTTACACTCGCGGACCCTTGGTTTTACAATGAGCAGTTCTTC
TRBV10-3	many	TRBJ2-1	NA	CAIREDLYEQFF	TGTGCCATCAGGGAGGACCTATATGAGCAGTTCTTC
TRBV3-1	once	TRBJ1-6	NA	CASSQRGTGKRSPLHF	TGTGCCAGCAGCCAACGCGGGACGGGCAAACGATCACCCCTCCACTTT
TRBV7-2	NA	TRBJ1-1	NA	CASSLVTGNTEAFF	TGTGCCAGCAGCTTAGTTACAGGAAACACTGAAGCTTTCTTT
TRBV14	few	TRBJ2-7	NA	CASSQGLWGRGNYEQYF	TGTGCCAGCAGCCAAGGGTTGTGGGGGAGAGGAAACTACGAGCAGTACTTC
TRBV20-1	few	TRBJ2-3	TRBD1	CSARPPRQGYTDTQYF	TGCAGTGCTAGGCCCCCGCGACAGGGGTACACAGATACGCAGTATTTT
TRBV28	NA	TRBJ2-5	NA	CASSFTWEETQYF	TGTGCCAGCAGTTTTACTTGGGAAGAGACCCAGTACTTC
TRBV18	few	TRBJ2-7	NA	CASSPETVQYF	TGTGCCAGCTCACCAGAAACTGTTCAGTACTTC
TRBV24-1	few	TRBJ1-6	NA	CATDPGRRRDSPLHF	TGTGCCACAGATCCGGGACGGAGGCGGGATTCACCCCTCCACTTT
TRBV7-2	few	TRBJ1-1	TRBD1	CASSRSTGTGYPFF	TGTGCCAGCAGCCGATCGACCGGGACAGGGTATCCTTTCTTT
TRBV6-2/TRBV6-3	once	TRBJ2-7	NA	CASSIGLTYEQYF	TGTGCCAGCAGTATTGGACTAACCTACGAGCAGTACTTC
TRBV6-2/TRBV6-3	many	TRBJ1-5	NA	CASHGRDPLTQPQHF	TGTGCCAGCCATGGAAGGGACCCTCTAACCCAGCCCCAGCATTTT
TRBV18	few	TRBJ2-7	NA	CASSPPKGTYEQYF	TGTGCCAGCTCACCACCGAAGGGAACCTACGAGCAGTACTTC
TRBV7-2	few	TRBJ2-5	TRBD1	CASSRTGVWNQETQYF	TGTGCCAGCAGCCGGACAGGGGTTTGGAACCAAGAGACCCAGTACTTC